The 16 T cell receptor beta chains below were found in one sample sequenced in a study of tumor T cells in aggressive B-cell lymphoma. Measured with immunoSEQ multiplex PCR; TCRdb has only the in-frame clones, and not every one. Of 2,500 to 4,000 clones listed, 65% to 90% were seen once; the top ten hold roughly 17%. Sequenced sample: tumor tissue. The receptors were gathered from an adult with diffuse large B cell lymphoma.

This chain joins TRBV2 and TRBJ1-2; D call uncertain. The CDR3 loop spans 14 amino acids. V lost 1 base and J lost 3, with 9 bases in between. In germline, CDR1 is SNHLY, CDR2 FYNNEI. CDR3 region: CASSEGATDYGYTF. In nucleotides, the CDR3 is TGTGCCAGCAGTGAAGGGGCTACGGACTATGGCTACACCTTC.

V gene TRBV6-5 combines with J gene TRBJ1-6; TRBD1 aligns across 9 bases. This CDR3 spans 15 amino acids. CDR1 and CDR2 from the germline V gene are MNHEY and SVGAGI. The V and J ends lost 6 bases and 6 bases, in that order; junction bases with no gene match: 6. The CDR3 coding sequence is TGTGCCAGCAGCCGGGACAGGGTGACTAATTCACCCCTCCACTTT. It yields the protein CASSRDRVTNSPLHF.

The rearrangement joins TRBV12-2 to TRBJ1-1. TRBV12-2 is marked as a pseudogene. This CDR3 region has 12 residues. CDR3 sequence: CASRLPSTEAFF. The CDR3 DNA is TGTGCAAGTCGCTTACCTAGTACTGAAGCTTTCTTT.

The chain has TRBV5-1 and TRBJ2-7, with 8 bases fitting TRBD1. The CDR3 spans 15 residues. Germline loops: CDR1 SGHRS, CDR2 YFSETQ. The trim removed 3 bases at V and 0 bases at J, leaving 5 bases unmatched. The CDR3 sequence is CASSWGTGGSYEQYF. Written as DNA, the CDR3 is TGCGCCAGCAGCTGGGGGACAGGTGGCTCCTACGAGCAGTACTTC.

The genes are TRBV5-6 and TRBJ2-3; tentatively, D is TRBD1 (5 bases). The CDR3 runs to 14 residues. Per the germline V gene, CDR1 is SGHDT and CDR2 is YYEEEE. V lost 2 bases, J lost 4 bases, and 11 bases lay in between. CDR3 nucleotides: TGTGCCAGCAGCTTTAGGGGTGGCGCAGATACGCAGTATTTT. This gives the protein CASSFRGGADTQYF.

CDR3 DNA sequence: TGTGCCAGCAGCTTATTTCAGGGGTCGCTGTTTTTT. Translating gives CASSLFQGSLFF. The chain is built from TRBV7-2 and TRBJ2-2; D is perhaps TRBD1 (6 bases). V was trimmed by 2 bases and J by 13 bases, leaving 11 bases between them. Looked up from germline, CDR1 is SGHTA and CDR2 is FQGNSA. The CDR3 is made up of 12 amino acids.

The chain joins TRBV27 to TRBJ2-4; 10 nucleotides line up with TRBD1. With 2 bases clipped from V and 7 bases from J, the junction kept 2 bases outside the gene matches. The CDR3 has 14 residues. Germline loops: CDR1 MNHEY, CDR2 SMNVEV (reference sequence). CDR3 bases: TGTGCCAGCAGTTTAAGGGACAGGGGTAACATTCAGTACTTC. It is translated as CASSLRDRGNIQYF.

The J gene is TRBJ1-6, the V gene TRBV19; possible D gene TRBD1, 6 bases. CDR1 is LNHDA, CDR2 SQIVND, per germline (reference sequence). The CDR3 has 15 residues. With 3 bases removed from V and 10 bases from J, the gap between germline ends came to 16 bases. CDR3 loop: CASSILQQGGSPLHF. CDR3 DNA: TGTGCCAGTAGTATTCTCCAACAGGGTGGCTCACCCCTCCACTTT.

The V call is TRBV18, the J call TRBJ1-2; 12 nucleotides line up with TRBD1. Germline V gene lookup returns CDR1 KGHSH and CDR2 LQKENI. CDR3 length equals 16 residues. With 0 bases clipped from V and 2 bases from J, the junction kept 1 base outside the gene matches. The CDR3 DNA reads as TGTGCCAGCTCACCACCGGGACAGGGGGCGAACTATGGCTACACCTTC. Translated, it gives CASSPPGQGANYGYTF.

CDR3 in amino acids: CASSDLRPGTVSGTDTQYF. The CDR3 DNA follows: TGTGCCAGCAGTGACCTACGTCCCGGGACAGTTTCGGGCACAGATACGCAGTATTTT. The chain recombines TRBV6-1 with TRBJ2-3, with 7 positions matching TRBD1. Germline V gene lookup returns CDR1 MNHNS and CDR2 SASEGT. The CDR3 length is 19 residues. With 3 bases clipped from V and 1 base from J, the junction kept 16 bases outside the gene matches.

This chain connects TRBV4-2 to TRBJ1-3; 7 bases agree with TRBD1. CDR1 LGHNA and CDR2 YNFKEQ come from the germline V gene. CDR3 length: 15 residues. Unmatched junction bases numbered 11, after V lost 4 bases and J lost 8 bases. Here the CDR3 DNA reads TGTGCCAGCAGCCCGCTGGGACAGCCTTTGGACACCATATATTTT. This encodes CASSPLGQPLDTIYF.

Relative to its sample, this clone is large. The V call is TRBV7-9, the J call TRBJ1-4, with D unresolved. This CDR3 comprises 13 residues. V was cut by 1 base and J by 10 bases, with 10 bases left in between. CDR1 and CDR2 (germline): SEHNR, FQNEAQ (reference sequence). The CDR3 DNA is TGTGCCAGCAGCTTAGAACGCGGTGGAAAACTGTTTTTT. It codes for CASSLERGGKLFF.

The rearrangement links TRBV5-1 to TRBJ2-1, with D possibly matching TRBD1 (5 bases). Germline V gene lookup returns CDR1 SGHRS and CDR2 YFSETQ. The CDR3 consists of 14 residues. With 0 bases removed from V and 2 bases from J, the gap between germline ends came to 6 bases. CDR3 protein: CASSLGQTYNEQFF. The DNA for the CDR3 is TGCGCCAGCAGCTTGGGACAGACCTACAATGAGCAGTTCTTC.

V and J are TRBV11-2 and TRBJ2-5; 12 bases map to TRBD2. The J call may be incorrect, as the DNA end agrees better with TRBJ2-7. The CDR3 contains 15 residues. The V gene's germline CDR1 is SGHAT and CDR2 FQNNGV. The chain's CDR3 is CASSFKLAGGHEQYF. DNA of the CDR3: TGTGCCAGCAGCTTCAAACTAGCGGGGGGACACGAGCAGTACTTC.

The chain is built from TRBV27 and TRBJ2-7; 8 bases are a match to TRBD1. V was pared by 3 bases and J by 3 bases, with 7 bases of the junction left unmatched. The CDR3 contains 15 residues. Per germline, CDR1 MNHEY and CDR2 SMNVEV (reference sequence). In DNA form, the CDR3 reads TGTGCCAGCAGTTTCACCGGGACAGGCGACTACGAGCAGTACTTC. Translated, it gives CASSFTGTGDYEQYF.

This clone is a singleton in its sample. Written as DNA, the CDR3 is TGCGCCAGCAGCTTACGGACAGGGGCGAGTAATGAGCAGTTCTTC. Residues: CASSLRTGASNEQFF. The genes are TRBV5-1 and TRBJ2-1; the match to TRBD1 covers 9 bases. This CDR3 contains 15 residues. Trimming cost V 2 bases and J 7 bases; bases outside gene matches: 7. Per germline, CDR1 SGHRS and CDR2 YFSETQ.